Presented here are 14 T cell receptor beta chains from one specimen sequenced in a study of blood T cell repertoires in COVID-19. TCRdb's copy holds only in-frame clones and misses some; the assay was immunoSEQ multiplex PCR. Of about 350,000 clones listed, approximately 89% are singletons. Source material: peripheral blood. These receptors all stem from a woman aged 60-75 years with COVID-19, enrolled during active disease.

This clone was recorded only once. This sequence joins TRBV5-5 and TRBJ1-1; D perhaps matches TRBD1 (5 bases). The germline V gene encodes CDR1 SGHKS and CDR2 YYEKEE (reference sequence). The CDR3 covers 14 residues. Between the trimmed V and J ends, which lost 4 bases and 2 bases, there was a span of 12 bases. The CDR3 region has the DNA TGTGCCAGCAGCCCCATAGGGACTAACACTGAAGCTTTCTTT. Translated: CASSPIGTNTEAFF. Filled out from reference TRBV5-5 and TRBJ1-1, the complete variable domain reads DAGVTQSPTHLIKTRGQQVTLRCSPISGHKSVSWYQQVLGQGPQFIFQYYEKEERGRGNFPDRFSARQFPNYSSELNVNALLLGDSALYLCASSPIGTNTEAFFGQGTRLTVV.

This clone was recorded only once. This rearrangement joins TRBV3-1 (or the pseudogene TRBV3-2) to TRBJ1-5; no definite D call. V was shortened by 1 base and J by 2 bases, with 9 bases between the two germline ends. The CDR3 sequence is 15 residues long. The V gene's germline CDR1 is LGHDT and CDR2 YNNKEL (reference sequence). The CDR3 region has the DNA TGTGCCAGCAGCCAAGCGGGTTCGCGCAATCAGCCCCAGCATTTT. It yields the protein CASSQAGSRNQPQHF.

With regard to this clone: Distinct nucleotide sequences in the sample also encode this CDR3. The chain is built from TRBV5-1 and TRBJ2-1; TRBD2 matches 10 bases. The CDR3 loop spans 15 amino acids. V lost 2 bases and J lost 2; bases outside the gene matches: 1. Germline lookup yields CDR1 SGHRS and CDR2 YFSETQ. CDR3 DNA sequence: TGCGCCAGCAGCTTCCTAGCGGGGGCCTACAATGAGCAGTTCTTC. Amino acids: CASSFLAGAYNEQFF.

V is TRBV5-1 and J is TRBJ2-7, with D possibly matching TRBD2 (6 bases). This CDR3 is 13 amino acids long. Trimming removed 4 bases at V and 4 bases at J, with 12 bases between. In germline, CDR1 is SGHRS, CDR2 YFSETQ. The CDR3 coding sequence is TGCGCCAGCAGCCCGAGCGGGCTATACGAGCAGTACTTC. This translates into CASSPSGLYEQYF.

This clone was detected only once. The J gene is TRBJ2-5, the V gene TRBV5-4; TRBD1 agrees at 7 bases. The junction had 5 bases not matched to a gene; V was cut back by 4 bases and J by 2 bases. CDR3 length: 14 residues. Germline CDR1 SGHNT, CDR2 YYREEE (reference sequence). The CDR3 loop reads CASSPGTVQETQYF. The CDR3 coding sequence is TGTGCCAGCAGCCCCGGGACAGTTCAAGAGACCCAGTACTTC.

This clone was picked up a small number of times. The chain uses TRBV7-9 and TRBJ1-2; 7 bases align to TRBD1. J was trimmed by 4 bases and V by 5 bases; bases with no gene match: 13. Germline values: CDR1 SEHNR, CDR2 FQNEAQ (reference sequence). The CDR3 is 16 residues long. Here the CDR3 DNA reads TGTGCCAGCAGCCGAGGGGGACAGCTGCACCGCTATGGCTACACCTTC. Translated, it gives CASSRGGQLHRYGYTF.

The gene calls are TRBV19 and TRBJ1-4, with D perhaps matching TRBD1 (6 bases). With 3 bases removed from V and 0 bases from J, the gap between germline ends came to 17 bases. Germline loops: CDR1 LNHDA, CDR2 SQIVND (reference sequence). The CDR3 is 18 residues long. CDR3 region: CASSIRLDRRATNEKLFF. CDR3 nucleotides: TGTGCCAGTAGTATCCGATTGGACAGACGTGCAACTAATGAAAAACTGTTTTTT.

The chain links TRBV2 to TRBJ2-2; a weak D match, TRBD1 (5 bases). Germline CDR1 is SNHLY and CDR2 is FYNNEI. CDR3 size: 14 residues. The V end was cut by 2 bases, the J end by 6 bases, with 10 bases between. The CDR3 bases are TGTGCCAGCAGTGAAAGGCAGGGTGCCGGGGAGCTGTTTTTT. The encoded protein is CASSERQGAGELFF.

The CDR3 spells CASSFVSGGFNEQFF. CDR3 sequence (DNA): TGCGCCAGCAGCTTCGTCAGCGGGGGGTTCAATGAGCAGTTCTTC. The genes are TRBV5-1 and TRBJ2-1, with 9 bases matching TRBD2. With V trimmed by 2 bases and J by 6 bases, 6 bases remained unmatched. CDR1 and CDR2 from the germline V gene are SGHRS and YFSETQ. The CDR3 is 15 amino acids.

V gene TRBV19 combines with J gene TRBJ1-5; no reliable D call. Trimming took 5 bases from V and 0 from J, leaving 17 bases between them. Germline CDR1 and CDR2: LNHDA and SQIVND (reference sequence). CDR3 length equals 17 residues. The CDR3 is CASSLRPPGYSNQPQHF. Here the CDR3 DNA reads TGTGCCAGTAGTCTCCGCCCTCCGGGTTATAGCAATCAGCCCCAGCATTTT.

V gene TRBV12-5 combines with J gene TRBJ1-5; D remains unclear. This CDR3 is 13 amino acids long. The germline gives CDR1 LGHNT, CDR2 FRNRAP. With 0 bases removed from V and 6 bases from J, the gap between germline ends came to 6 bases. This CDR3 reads CASGLVLSQPQHF. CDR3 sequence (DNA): TGTGCTAGTGGTTTGGTACTTTCTCAGCCCCAGCATTTT.

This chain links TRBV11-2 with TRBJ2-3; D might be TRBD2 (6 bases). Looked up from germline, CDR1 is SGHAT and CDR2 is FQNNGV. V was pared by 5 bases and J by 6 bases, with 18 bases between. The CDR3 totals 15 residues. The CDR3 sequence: CASSIGPSEGDTQYF. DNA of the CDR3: TGTGCCAGCAGCATCGGACCCTCGGAGGGTGATACGCAGTATTTT.

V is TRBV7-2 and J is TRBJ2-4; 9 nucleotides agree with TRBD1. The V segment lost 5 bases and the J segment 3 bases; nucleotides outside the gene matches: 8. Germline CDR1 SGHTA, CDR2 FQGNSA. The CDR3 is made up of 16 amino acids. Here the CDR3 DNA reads TGTGCCAGCAGCCCAGACAGGGGGGTTGTCAAAAACATTCAGTACTTC. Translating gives CASSPDRGVVKNIQYF. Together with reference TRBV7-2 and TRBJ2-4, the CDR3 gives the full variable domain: GAGVSQSPSNKVTEKGKDVELRCDPISGHTALYWYRQSLGQGLEFLIYFQGNSAPDKSGLPSDRFSAERTGGSVSTLTIQRTQQEDSAVYLCASSPDRGVVKNIQYFGAGTRLSVL.

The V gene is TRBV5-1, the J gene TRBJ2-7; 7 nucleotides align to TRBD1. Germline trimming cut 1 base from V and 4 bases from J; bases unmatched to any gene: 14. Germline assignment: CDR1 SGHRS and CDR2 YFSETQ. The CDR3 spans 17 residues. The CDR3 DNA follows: TGCGCCAGCAGCTTGAGGTATGTCGAAGGGACAGCTTACGAGCAGTACTTC. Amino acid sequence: CASSLRYVEGTAYEQYF.